This T cell receptor beta chain is drawn from a study of cytomegalovirus exposure and HLA in healthy donors. Researchers ran the PCR with 60 Vbeta and 13 Jbeta primers. The data were produced by immunoSEQ multiplex PCR, yet TCRdb's version contains in-frame clones alone and is incomplete. Of 120,000 or so clones listed, around 85% are singletons. V lost 7 bases, J lost 6 bases, and 15 bases lay in between. The CDR3 runs 12 residues. Germline values: CDR1 GTSNPN, CDR2 SVGIG (reference sequence). The gene calls are TRBV30 and TRBJ1-2; tentative D call: TRBD1 (5 bases). The sequenced sample consisted of PBMCs. This receptor was obtained from a man aged 18 to 30 in good health and CMV-seropositive. The CDR3 loop is CAFQGSGNGYTF. For the CDR3, the DNA is TGTGCCTTTCAGGGCTCAGGGAATGGCTACACCTTC.